This T cell receptor beta chain originates from a study of radiotherapy plus CTLA-4 blockade in lung cancer. Sequenced by immunoSEQ multiplex PCR; TCRdb stores in-frame clones only, minus some. The sample lists approximately 52,000 clones; 70% to 80% were seen once. The ends lost 1 base at V and 3 bases at J; junction bases unmatched: 3. CDR1 LGHNA and CDR2 YSLEER come from the germline V gene. This CDR3 is 15 amino acids long. Ipilimumab-mediated CTLA-4 blockade plus focal radiation was given to patients having chemo-refractory metastatic non-small-cell lung cancer. The sample in question was peripheral blood, obtained from a patient treated with radiotherapy plus ipilimumab. The chain couples TRBV4-3 to TRBJ2-1, with 7 positions matching TRBD1. The sequence derives from a human donor with non-small cell lung cancer who had a complete response to radiotherapy plus ipilimumab. Here the CDR3 reads CASSQVRQGYNEQFF. Here the CDR3 DNA reads TGCGCCAGCAGCCAAGTGAGACAGGGCTACAATGAGCAGTTCTTC.